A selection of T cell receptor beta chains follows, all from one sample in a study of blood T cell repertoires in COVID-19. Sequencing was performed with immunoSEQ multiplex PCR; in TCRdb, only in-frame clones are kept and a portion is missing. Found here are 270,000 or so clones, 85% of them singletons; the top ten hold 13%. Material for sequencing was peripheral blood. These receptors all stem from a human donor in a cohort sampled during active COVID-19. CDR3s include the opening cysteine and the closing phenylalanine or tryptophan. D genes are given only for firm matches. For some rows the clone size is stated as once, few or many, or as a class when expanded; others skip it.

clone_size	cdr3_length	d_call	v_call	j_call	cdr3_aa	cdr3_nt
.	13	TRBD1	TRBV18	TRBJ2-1	CASSRQGYNEQFF	TGTGCCAGCTCTCGACAGGGATACAATGAGCAGTTCTTC
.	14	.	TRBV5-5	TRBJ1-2	CASSLALGVYGYTF	TGTGCCAGCAGCTTGGCCCTCGGGGTCTATGGCTACACCTTC
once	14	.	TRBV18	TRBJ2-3	CASSPGTTTDTQYF	TGTGCCAGCTCCCCCGGGACAACCACAGATACGCAGTATTTT
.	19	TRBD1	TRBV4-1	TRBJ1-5	CASSQVWTGGARNNQPQHF	TGCGCCAGCAGCCAAGTCTGGACAGGGGGCGCGAGAAACAATCAGCCCCAGCATTTT
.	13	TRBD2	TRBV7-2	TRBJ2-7	CACRTSGTYEQYF	TGTGCCTGCCGGACTAGCGGCACCTACGAGCAGTACTTC
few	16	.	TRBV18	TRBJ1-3	CASSPSGGRSGNTIYF	TGTGCCAGCTCACCGTCGGGGGGCCGCTCTGGAAACACCATATATTTT
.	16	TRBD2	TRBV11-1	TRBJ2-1	CASSFPTSGSKNEQFF	TGTGCCAGCAGCTTCCCTACTAGCGGGAGTAAGAATGAGCAGTTCTTC
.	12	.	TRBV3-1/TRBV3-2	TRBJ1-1	CASSHRVTEAFF	TGTGCCAGCAGCCACCGGGTCACTGAAGCTTTCTTT
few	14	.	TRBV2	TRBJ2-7	CASSQTGPQLKQYF	TGTGCCAGCAGCCAGACAGGCCCGCAACTAAAGCAGTACTTC
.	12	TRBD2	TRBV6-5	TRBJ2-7	CASRLADYEQYF	TGTGCCAGTCGACTAGCGGACTACGAGCAGTACTTC
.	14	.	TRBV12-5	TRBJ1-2	CASGFHRDTYGYTF	TGTGCTAGTGGTTTTCACAGGGACACCTATGGCTACACCTTC
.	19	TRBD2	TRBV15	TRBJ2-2	CATSRPASGRAGSAGELFF	TGTGCCACCAGCAGGCCGGCTAGCGGGAGGGCCGGGTCGGCCGGGGAGCTGTTTTTT
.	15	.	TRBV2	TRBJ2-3	CASTPSRQGTDTQYF	TGTGCCAGCACCCCGTCCCGTCAGGGCACAGATACGCAGTATTTT
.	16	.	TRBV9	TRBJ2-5	CASSVRGSGNQETQYF	TGTGCCAGCAGCGTAAGGGGTAGCGGAAACCAAGAGACCCAGTACTTC
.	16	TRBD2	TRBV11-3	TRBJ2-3	CASSPNLAGVLDTQYF	TGTGCCAGCAGCCCCAACCTAGCGGGAGTGTTGGATACGCAGTATTTT
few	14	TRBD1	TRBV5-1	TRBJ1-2	CASSSDRGGKGYTF	TGCGCCAGCAGCTCGGACAGGGGAGGAAAAGGCTACACCTTC
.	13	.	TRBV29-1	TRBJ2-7	CSVDVGQGYEQYF	TGCAGCGTTGATGTCGGGCAGGGCTACGAGCAGTACTTC
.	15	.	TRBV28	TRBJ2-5	CASSPRGRVGETQYF	TGTGCCAGCAGCCCTAGGGGGAGGGTCGGGGAGACCCAGTACTTC
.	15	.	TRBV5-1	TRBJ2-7	CASSSGADYPYEQYF	TGCGCCAGCAGCTCGGGAGCGGACTACCCCTACGAGCAGTACTTC
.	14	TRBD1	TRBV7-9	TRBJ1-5	CASSPDRGGQPQHF	TGTGCCAGCAGCCCGGACAGGGGCGGTCAGCCCCAGCATTTT
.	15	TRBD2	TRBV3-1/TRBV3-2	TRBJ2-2	CASRRTSGSTGELFF	TGTGCCAGCAGGCGGACTAGCGGGAGTACCGGGGAGCTGTTTTTT
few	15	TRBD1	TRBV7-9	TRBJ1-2	CASSTDRGLFYGYTF	TGTGCCAGCAGCACCGACAGGGGGCTGTTCTATGGCTACACCTTC
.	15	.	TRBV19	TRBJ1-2	CASSIYGREDYGYTF	TGTGCCAGTAGTATATACGGCAGGGAGGACTATGGCTACACCTTC
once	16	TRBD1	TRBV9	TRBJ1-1	CASSAQGAVTNTEAFF	TGTGCCAGCAGCGCTCAGGGGGCTGTAACGAACACTGAAGCTTTCTTT
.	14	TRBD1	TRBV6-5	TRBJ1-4	CASRGQGGGEKLFF	TGTGCCAGCAGAGGACAGGGCGGAGGGGAAAAACTGTTTTTT
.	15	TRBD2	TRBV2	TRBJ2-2	CASIRILATTGELFF	TGTGCCAGCATTAGGATACTAGCGACTACCGGGGAGCTGTTTTTT
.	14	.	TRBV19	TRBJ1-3	CASSSGHSGNTIYF	TGTGCCAGTAGTAGTGGGCACTCTGGAAACACCATATATTTT
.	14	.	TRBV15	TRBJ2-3	CATSGGGSRDTQYF	TGTGCCACCTCCGGGGGCGGGAGTCGGGATACGCAGTATTTT
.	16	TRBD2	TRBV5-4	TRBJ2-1	CASSFKGGRVYNEQFF	TGTGCCAGCAGCTTCAAAGGCGGGAGGGTTTACAATGAGCAGTTCTTC
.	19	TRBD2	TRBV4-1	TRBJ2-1	CASSQGLAGGPSSYNEQFF	TGCGCCAGCAGCCAAGGTCTAGCGGGAGGGCCCAGCTCCTACAATGAGCAGTTCTTC
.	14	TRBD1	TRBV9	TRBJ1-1	CASSVGRTGTEAFF	TGTGCCAGCAGCGTGGGCCGGACAGGGACCGAAGCTTTCTTT
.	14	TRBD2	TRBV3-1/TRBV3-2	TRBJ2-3	CASMTSGRSGTQYF	TGTGCCAGCATGACTAGCGGGAGGTCGGGGACGCAGTATTTT
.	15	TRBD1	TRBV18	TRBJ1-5	CASSATGYSNQPQHF	TGTGCCAGCTCAGCGACAGGGTACAGCAATCAGCCCCAGCATTTT
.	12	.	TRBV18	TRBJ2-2	CASSLSTGELFF	TGTGCCAGCTCCCTCTCCACCGGGGAGCTGTTTTTT
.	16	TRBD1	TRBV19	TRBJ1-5	CASSLQGAGGNQPQHF	TGTGCCAGTAGTCTACAGGGGGCGGGGGGCAATCAGCCCCAGCATTTT
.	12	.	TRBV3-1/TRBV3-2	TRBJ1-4	CASSHGGGTPFF	TGTGCCAGCAGCCATGGTGGCGGGACCCCTTTTTTT
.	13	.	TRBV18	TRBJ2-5	CASSPDGLGTQYF	TGTGCCAGCTCACCGGATGGGCTGGGGACCCAGTACTTC
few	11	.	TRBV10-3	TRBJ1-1	CAIRGGTEAFF	TGTGCCATCAGGGGAGGCACTGAAGCTTTCTTT
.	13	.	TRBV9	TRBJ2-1	CASSVTGQGEQFF	TGTGCCAGCAGCGTAACAGGGCAGGGTGAGCAGTTCTTC
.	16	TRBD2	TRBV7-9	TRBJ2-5	CASSLGGGRAQETQYF	TGTGCCAGCAGCTTAGGAGGCGGGAGGGCCCAGGAGACCCAGTACTTC
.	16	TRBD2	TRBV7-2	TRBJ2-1	CASSTQSGSGNNEQFF	TGTGCCAGCAGCACACAGAGCGGGAGCGGGAACAATGAGCAGTTCTTC
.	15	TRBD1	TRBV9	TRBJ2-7	CASSPQVGTGDEQYF	TGTGCCAGCAGCCCGCAGGTCGGGACAGGCGACGAGCAGTACTTC
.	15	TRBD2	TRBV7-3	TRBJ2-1	CASSPGGLANNEQFF	TGTGCCAGCAGCCCGGGGGGACTAGCTAACAATGAGCAGTTCTTC
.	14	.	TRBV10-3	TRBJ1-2	CAISEDGSLGGYTF	TGTGCCATCAGCGAAGACGGGAGCCTGGGAGGCTACACCTTC
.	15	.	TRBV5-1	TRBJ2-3	CASSGGRPITDTQYF	TGCGCCAGCAGCGGCGGTCGGCCGATCACAGATACGCAGTATTTT
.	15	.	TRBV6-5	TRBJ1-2	CASSYSPGWDYGYTF	TGTGCCAGCAGTTACTCCCCAGGGTGGGACTATGGCTACACCTTC
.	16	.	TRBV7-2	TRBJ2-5	CASSLSFGRDQETQYF	TGTGCCAGCAGCTTATCTTTTGGGCGGGACCAAGAGACCCAGTACTTC
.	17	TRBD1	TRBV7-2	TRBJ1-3	CASSPGQGAISGNTIYF	TGTGCCAGCAGCCCTGGACAGGGGGCGATCTCCGGAAACACCATATATTTT
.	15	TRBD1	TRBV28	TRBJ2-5	CASSSRTDRQETQYF	TGTGCCAGCAGTTCACGTACGGACAGGCAAGAGACCCAGTACTTC
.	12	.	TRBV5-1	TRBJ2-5	CASSLVEETQYF	TGCGCCAGCAGCTTGGTGGAGGAGACCCAGTACTTC
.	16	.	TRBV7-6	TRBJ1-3	CASSFGQSRSGNTIYF	TGTGCCAGCAGCTTCGGACAGTCGCGCTCTGGAAACACCATATATTTT
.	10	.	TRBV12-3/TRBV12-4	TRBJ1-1	CASSSAEAFF	TGTGCCAGCAGTTCAGCTGAAGCTTTCTTT
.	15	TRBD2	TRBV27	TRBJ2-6	CASTGAGAGANVLTF	TGTGCCAGCACCGGAGCGGGAGCTGGGGCCAACGTCCTGACTTTC